The entry that follows covers one T cell receptor beta chain sequence. After removal of 3 bases from V and 4 bases from J, the junction contained 4 bases not matched to a gene. CDR3 length equals 13 residues. CDR1 is SQVTM, CDR2 ANQGSEA, per germline. The data originate from a study of blood T cells in healthy people across ages. A second about 7 to 12 cycle PCR used barcoded and J-beta primers. TCRdb processed the 5' RACE reads anew with MiXCR; each CDR3 protein has one entry. The table lists some 760,000 distinct CDR3 sequences, 25% of them singletons, with under 4.5% in the top ten. These records were also assigned to another study, of T cells of mothers and their children.

The clonotype comes from a boy between 10 and 17 years old in good health. The chain combines TRBV29-1 with TRBJ2-7; 9 bases are shared with TRBD2. The sample was blood. The CDR3 DNA is TGCAGCGTTGATGATAGCGGGAGTTACGAGCAGTACTTC. Its protein is CSVDDSGSYEQYF.